This is a list of T cell receptor beta chains from one sample in a study of tumor-infiltrating lymphocytes in primary liver carcinoma. TCRdb reprocessed the multiplex PCR reads with MiXCR, giving one entry per CDR3 protein. The sample consists of about 23,000 distinct CDR3 sequences, roughly 80% of them appearing once. The sequencing sample was made of liver tumor tissue from sampling region 5. All receptors come from a woman aged 25 to 45 with primary liver carcinoma and hepatitis B virus infection. Both conserved end residues are part of each CDR3. The D gene is left open where the match is weak. Some rows mark clone size as missing; the rest say once, few, many or name a class of expanded clone.

.,TRBV11-2,TRBJ2-1,.,TGTGCCAGCAGCTTAGAACGGGGGGCGAGGCGGGAGAGGGGGCACTACAGTGGGCAGTTCTTC,CASSLERGARRERGHYSGQFF
.,TRBV7-8,TRBJ2-3,.,TGTGCCAGCATCTTTGTAGTGGGAGGGAGGACAGATACGCACTATTTT,CASIFVVGGRTDTHYF
many,TRBV28,TRBJ2-7,TRBD2,TGTGCCAGCGCCACCTCCGGGAGGGCCTTGCAGTACGAGCAGTACTTC,CASATSGRALQYEQYF
.,TRBV4-3,TRBJ2-7,TRBD1,TGCACCAGCGGCCAAGTGTTTTCTAGGACAGGGGACTACGAGCAGTACTTC,CTSGQVFSRTGDYEQYF
.,TRBV4-3,TRBJ2-5,.,TGCCCCAGCAGCCAAGAGGTGACAGGCTACCAAGGGACCCAGTACTTC,CPSSQEVTGYQGTQYF
.,TRBV4-1,TRBJ2-1,TRBD2,TGCGCCAGCAGACAATCCGGGACTAGCGGTGACTATGAGCAGTTCTTC,CASRQSGTSGDYEQFF
.,TRBV4-2,TRBJ2-7,TRBD1,TGTGCCAGCAGCCAGGGACACCTAGAACAGGGGGGACCGCGCGAGCAGTGCTTC,CASSQGHLEQGGPREQCF
.,TRBV11-3,TRBJ2-1,TRBD2,TGTGCCAGCGGCCGATTAGCGGGGGAGGGGTATGAGCAGTTCTTC,CASGRLAGEGYEQFF
.,TRBV6-1,TRBJ2-2,.,TGTGCCGGCAGTGATACCCTTCCCGGGGGCGCCGCGAATACCGGGGAGCTGTTTTTT,CAGSDTLPGGAANTGELFF
few,TRBV11-2,TRBJ2-1,.,TGTGCCAGCAGCTTCGTCCAGCGTAGATTTTACAATGAGCAGTTCTTC,CASSFVQRRFYNEQFF
.,TRBV7-9,TRBJ1-2,.,TGTGCCAACAGCTTAGCGTCCCGAGGCCATACGAATGGCTACACCTTC,CANSLASRGHTNGYTF
.,TRBV30,TRBJ2-7,.,TGTGCCTGGAGTGGGACACTGTACGAGCAGTACTTC,CAWSGTLYEQYF
medium-sized,TRBV5-6,TRBJ2-1,TRBD2,TGTGCCAGCAGCTTGGGACTAGCTAACAATGAGCAGTTCTTC,CASSLGLANNEQFF
.,TRBV28,TRBJ2-2,.,TGTGCCAGCTATAAGTGGGGGTATGGCGGGGAGCTGTTTTTT,CASYKWGYGGELFF
.,TRBV4-3,TRBJ2-1,TRBD2,TGCGCCAGCGACCAAGAATGGGACTACGCCTACAATGAGCAGTTCTTC,CASDQEWDYAYNEQFF
.,TRBV6-2/TRBV6-3,TRBJ2-6,.,TGTGCCAGCTGTTACGGTGGACTTGGGGCCAACGTCCTGACATTC,CASCYGGLGANVLTF
.,TRBV11-2,TRBJ1-1,TRBD1,TGTGACAGCAGCGCTCGGGACAGGGGGTGCAAGATGTGGAGTAACACTGAAGCTTTCTTT,CDSSARDRGCKMWSNTEAFF
many,TRBV24-1,TRBJ2-1,.,TGTGCCACCAGGGGAAAGGACAGCACCTACAATGAGCAGTTCTTC,CATRGKDSTYNEQFF
.,TRBV6-5,TRBJ2-7,TRBD2,TGTGTCAGAAGCTTCGCCGAGACTAGCGGGAGCTCCTACGAGCAGTACTTC,CVRSFAETSGSSYEQYF
few,TRBV5-6,TRBJ2-3,.,TGTGCCGGCAGCTGGACCGGGACAATGGGCACAGATACGCAGTATTTT,CAGSWTGTMGTDTQYF
few,TRBV11-1,TRBJ2-5,TRBD1,TGTGCCAGCTGGGCAGGGGGCACTGGGACCCAGTACTTC,CASWAGGTGTQYF
.,TRBV11-2,TRBJ2-5,TRBD1,TGTGCCAGCAGCCAGCCTGGACAGGGAGTTGGGAAAGAGACCCATTACTTC,CASSQPGQGVGKETHYF
.,TRBV10-3,TRBJ2-1,.,TGTGCCATCACTTCCACGGCGACCCGAGATGAGCAGTTCTTC,CAITSTATRDEQFF
.,TRBV28,TRBJ1-2,.,TGTGCCAGCAGATTACTACCCAATGGCTACATCTTT,CASRLLPNGYIF
.,TRBV6-5,TRBJ2-5,TRBD1,TGTGACAGCAGTACCGACAGGGTGCTGACCCAATACTTC,CDSSTDRVLTQYF
many,TRBV7-2,TRBJ2-1,.,TGTGCCAGCAGCTTTTCGGGAGCCTACAATGAGCAGTTCTTC,CASSFSGAYNEQFF
many,TRBV20-1,TRBJ2-1,TRBD2,TGCAGTGCACCGACCAGCGGGAGGGCCAGGAATGAGCAGTTCTTC,CSAPTSGRARNEQFF
medium-sized,TRBV7-9,TRBJ1-5,.,TGTGCCAGCAGCCCCCGGGAGAACAATCAGCCCCAGCATTTT,CASSPRENNQPQHF
.,TRBV7-8,TRBJ2-7,TRBD2,TGTGCCAGCCCATTACTAGCGGGCGAAGGCCTCGAGCAGTACTTC,CASPLLAGEGLEQYF
.,TRBV4-3,TRBJ1-2,.,TGCTCCAGGAGCGCTGAGTTGGAGATCTATGGTTACACCTTC,CSRSAELEIYGYTF
.,TRBV6-2/TRBV6-3,TRBJ2-6,.,TGTGCCAGCAGTTACTGTGGGATTGGGGCCAACGTCCTGACTTTC,CASSYCGIGANVLTF
.,TRBV30,TRBJ1-1,.,TGCGTCTGGAGTGAAGTGCTCACTGAAGCTTTCTTT,CVWSEVLTEAFF
once,TRBV11-2,TRBJ2-1,.,TGCGCCAGCAGCTTCGACCTAGTGGGATCGGTTGAGCGGTTCTTC,CASSFDLVGSVERFF
many,TRBV7-8,TRBJ2-7,.,TGTGCCAGCAGCTCCTTGGACAGCTCGAGGTACTACGAGCAGTACTTC,CASSSLDSSRYYEQYF
once,TRBV5-1,TRBJ2-3,TRBD1,TGCGCCAGCAGCATAAATCATCGGGACAGGGGCACAGATACGCAGTATTTT,CASSINHRDRGTDTQYF
once,TRBV7-8,TRBJ2-3,.,TGTGCCAGCAGCTTAGAGGCGGGTTGGTCCACAGATACGCAGTATTTT,CASSLEAGWSTDTQYF
.,TRBV11-2,TRBJ2-7,.,TGTACCATCAGCTTAAGTGAGCTAGCGTGGCAGTACTTC,CTISLSELAWQYF
.,TRBV5-4,TRBJ2-5,.,TGTGCCAGCAGCCCCAGACAGGGAGGGGAAGAGACCCAGTACTTC,CASSPRQGGEETQYF
.,TRBV12-3/TRBV12-4,TRBJ2-2,.,TGTGCCAGCAGTTTGACTGGGACTGGGGACCTGTTTTTT,CASSLTGTGDLFF
.,TRBV6-5,TRBJ1-1,.,TGTGCCAGCAGACGTCAAGGGCAGGATATTGAAGCTTTCTTT,CASRRQGQDIEAFF
.,TRBV29-1,TRBJ2-2,.,TGCGGCGTTGTCCTAGTGGGAGCCAGGGAGCTGTTTTTT,CGVVLVGARELFF
.,TRBV11-2,TRBJ2-7,.,TGCCAGCAGCTTAGATCGTGGGGGGTTAAGTACTTC,CQQLRSWGVKYF
.,TRBV6-1,TRBJ2-2,.,TGTGTCAGCAGTGCCGTCCGGGAGCTGTTATTT,CVSSAVRELLF
.,TRBV5-4,TRBJ2-3,.,TGTGCCGGCAGCGTAGACGGACACCCTCCACTCACAGATACACAGTATTTT,CAGSVDGHPPLTDTQYF
.,TRBV19,TRBJ2-2,TRBD2,TGCGCCAATATTGGACTAGCAGAGAGGAATACCGGGGAGCTGTTTTTT,CANIGLAERNTGELFF